Below are 2 T cell receptor beta chains sequenced from a single sample in a study of blood T cell repertoires in COVID-19. Data came from immunoSEQ multiplex PCR; TCRdb stores just in-frame clones and leaves some out. This table holds under 350,000 clones, roughly 90% found once. The sequencing sample was made of peripheral blood. The receptors were gathered from a man aged 40-55 years with acute or convalescent COVID-19.

The rearrangement joins TRBV7-5 to TRBJ2-7; the tabulated D call, TRBD1, remains unverified against the DNA. TRBV7-5 is annotated as a pseudogene. The CDR3 contains 12 residues. The CDR3 DNA follows: TGTGCCAGAAGCTTTGGCTTCCCCGAGCAGTACTTC. Translation: CARSFGFPEQYF.

This clone was recorded once. The CDR3, as DNA: TGCGCCAGCAGCTATGGACAGGTCCTCGAAGCTTTCTTT. This sequence encodes CASSYGQVLEAFF. J is TRBJ1-1 and V is TRBV5-1, with 7 bases lining up with TRBD1. Germline CDR1 is SGHRS and CDR2 is YFSETQ. This CDR3 has 13 amino acids. The V gene end was trimmed by 3 bases and the J gene end by 8 bases; junction bases not matched to a gene: 7.